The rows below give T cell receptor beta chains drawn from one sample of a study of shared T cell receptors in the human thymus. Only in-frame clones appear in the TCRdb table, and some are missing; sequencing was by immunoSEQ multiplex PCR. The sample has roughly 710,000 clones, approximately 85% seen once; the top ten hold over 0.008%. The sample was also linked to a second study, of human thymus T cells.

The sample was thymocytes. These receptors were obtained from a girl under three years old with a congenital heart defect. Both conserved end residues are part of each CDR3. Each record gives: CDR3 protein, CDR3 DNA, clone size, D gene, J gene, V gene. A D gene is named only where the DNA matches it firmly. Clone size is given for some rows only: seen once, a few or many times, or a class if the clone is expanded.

CASSTINKNTQYF | TGTGCCAGCAGTACAATAAACAAGAATACGCAGTATTTT | . | . | TRBJ2-3 | TRBV27
CASSLGGTGKFPNYGYTF | TGCGCCAGCAGCTTGGGCGGGACAGGCAAATTCCCGAACTATGGCTACACCTTC | . | TRBD1 | TRBJ1-2 | TRBV5-1
CASSPFTDTQYF | TGTGCCAGCAGCCCATTCACAGATACGCAGTATTTT | . | . | TRBJ2-3 | TRBV7-9
CASSLSGTSGGYEQYF | TGTGCCAGCAGCTTGTCAGGGACTAGCGGTGGCTACGAGCAGTACTTC | . | TRBD2 | TRBJ2-7 | TRBV7-8
CASSYPRASGNTIYF | TGTGCCAGCAGTTACCCCAGGGCAAGTGGGAACACCATATATTTT | once | . | TRBJ1-3 | TRBV6-6
CAWRIAAASEETQYF | TGTGCCTGGAGGATAGCGGCGGCTAGTGAGGAGACCCAGTACTTC | . | . | TRBJ2-5 | TRBV30
CASSQPPGGAADTQYF | TGCGCCAGCAGCCAACCCCCCGGGGGGGCGGCAGATACGCAGTATTTT | once | TRBD2 | TRBJ2-3 | TRBV4-1
CASSLTIEQGDQPQHF | TGTGCCAGCAGCTTGACGATAGAACAGGGGGATCAGCCCCAGCATTTT | . | TRBD1 | TRBJ1-5 | TRBV7-2
CASSSAAGGRETQYF | TGCGCCAGCAGCTCTGCAGCGGGGGGCCGGGAGACCCAGTACTTC | . | TRBD2 | TRBJ2-5 | TRBV4-3
CASSLELGGTKETQYF | TGTGCCAGCAGCTTAGAGCTCGGCGGGACCAAAGAGACCCAGTACTTC | . | . | TRBJ2-5 | TRBV11-2
CASSLPQSSGGQETQYF | TGTGCCAGCAGTTTACCACAGTCTTCCGGGGGACAAGAGACCCAGTACTTC | . | . | TRBJ2-5 | TRBV28
CASSSTRGKQETQYF | TGTGCCAGCAGCTCTACCCGGGGGAAACAAGAGACCCAGTACTTC | . | . | TRBJ2-5 | TRBV6-5
CASSDKPGQAANYGYTF | TGTGCCAGCAGTGACAAGCCCGGACAGGCAGCTAACTATGGCTACACCTTC | . | TRBD1 | TRBJ1-2 | TRBV6-4
CASSEGTSIDTQYF | TGTGCCAGCAGTGAAGGGACTAGCATCGATACGCAGTATTTT | . | TRBD2 | TRBJ2-3 | TRBV2
CASGLGQLTDTQYF | TGTGCTAGTGGTTTGGGACAACTTACAGATACGCAGTATTTT | . | . | TRBJ2-3 | TRBV12-5
CASSLVQGTLLQGNTIYF | TGTGCCAGCAGCTTAGTACAGGGTACACTGCTTCAGGGAAACACCATATATTTT | . | . | TRBJ1-3 | TRBV11-2
CASSGTDRTFLGTEAFF | TGTGCCAGCAGTGGGACAGATAGGACTTTCCTAGGGACTGAAGCTTTCTTT | once | TRBD1 | TRBJ1-1 | TRBV28
CASSLSGGPEGGSGYGYTF | TGTGCCAGCAGTCTATCGGGGGGGCCCGAAGGGGGCTCTGGCTATGGCTACACCTTC | . | TRBD1 | TRBJ1-2 | TRBV28
CASGLGEQEAFF | TGTGCTAGTGGTTTGGGAGAACAGGAAGCTTTCTTT | few | . | TRBJ1-1 | TRBV12-5
CASSGRRDTEAFF | TGTGCCAGCAGTGGTCGTCGGGACACTGAAGCTTTCTTT | . | . | TRBJ1-1 | TRBV2
CASRWGGNTEAFF | TGTGCCAGCAGGTGGGGGGGGAACACTGAAGCTTTCTTT | . | . | TRBJ1-1 | TRBV5-6
CATSREGTGNFATNEKLFF | TGTGCCACCAGCAGAGAGGGGACAGGGAACTTTGCAACTAATGAAAAACTGTTTTTT | . | TRBD1 | TRBJ1-4 | TRBV15
CAWSGTGRGVTEAFF | TGTGCCTGGAGTGGGACTGGACGGGGGGTAACTGAAGCTTTCTTT | . | . | TRBJ1-1 | TRBV30
CASSQGGQDTDTQYF | TGTGCCAGCAGCCAAGGGGGCCAAGACACAGATACGCAGTATTTT | . | . | TRBJ2-3 | TRBV4-2
CASSQARLAGGHTGELFF | TGTGCCAGCAGCCAAGCCCGACTAGCGGGGGGGCACACCGGGGAGCTGTTTTTT | . | TRBD2 | TRBJ2-2 | TRBV4-2
CASSGDRVSHF | TGCGCCAGCAGCGGGGACAGGGTGAGCCACTTC | . | TRBD1 | TRBJ2-5 | TRBV5-1
CATSRDPHSGGAPGETQYF | TGTGCCACCAGCAGAGATCCCCATAGCGGGGGGGCCCCGGGAGAGACCCAGTACTTC | . | TRBD2 | TRBJ2-5 | TRBV15
CASSYGHLIGAYGYTF | TGTGCCAGCAGTTACGGGCACCTTATAGGGGCCTATGGCTACACCTTC | . | . | TRBJ1-2 | TRBV6-6
CASSVSPERLPYEQYF | TGTGCCAGCAGCGTATCCCCAGAGCGGTTACCCTACGAGCAGTACTTC | . | . | TRBJ2-7 | TRBV9
CASRSGKLFF | TGTGCCAGCAGATCGGGTAAACTGTTTTTT | . | . | TRBJ1-4 | TRBV2
CASSEAQETGGENSYGYTF | TGTGCCAGCAGTGAAGCGCAAGAGACAGGGGGCGAGAATTCCTATGGCTACACCTTC | . | TRBD1 | TRBJ1-2 | TRBV6-1
CASKRTGRAYGYTF | TGTGCCAGCAAAAGGACAGGGAGGGCCTATGGCTACACCTTC | . | TRBD1 | TRBJ1-2 | TRBV5-4
CASSQERDDRGSPIPVYGYTF | TGCGCCAGCAGCCAAGAAAGGGACGACAGGGGGAGTCCCATCCCAGTCTATGGCTACACCTTC | . | TRBD1 | TRBJ1-2 | TRBV4-1
CASSPGVLNQPQHF | TGCGCCAGCAGCCCAGGGGTCCTCAATCAGCCCCAGCATTTT | . | . | TRBJ1-5 | TRBV5-1
CASSPLPRDEQYF | TGCGCCAGCAGCCCTCTGCCTCGGGACGAGCAGTACTTC | . | . | TRBJ2-7 | TRBV4-1
CASSRGSLNEKLFF | TGTGCCAGCAGCCGGGGGAGTCTAAATGAAAAACTGTTTTTT | . | . | TRBJ1-4 | TRBV11-2
CAWSRTSRKYSNQPQHF | TGTGCCTGGAGTAGAACATCAAGAAAGTATAGCAATCAGCCCCAGCATTTT | . | . | TRBJ1-5 | TRBV30
CASSPRDSSYEQYF | TGTGCCAGCAGTCCAAGGGACAGCTCCTACGAGCAGTACTTC | . | TRBD1 | TRBJ2-7 | TRBV27
CASSRDRGQVYGYTF | TGTGCCAGCAGTCGAGACAGGGGTCAGGTCTATGGCTACACCTTC | . | TRBD1 | TRBJ1-2 | TRBV25-1
CASSLEDRGGEGTF | TGTGCCAGCAGCTTGGAAGACAGGGGGGGGGAGGGGACCTTC | . | TRBD1 | TRBJ1-2 | TRBV5-4
CASSRDRGPNGYTF | TGTGCCAGCTCCCGGGACAGGGGACCTAATGGCTACACCTTC | . | TRBD1 | TRBJ1-2 | TRBV7-9
CAITRDRNTEAFF | TGTGCCATCACGAGGGACAGGAACACTGAAGCTTTCTTT | . | TRBD1 | TRBJ1-1 | TRBV10-3
CASSQTGTGELFF | TGTGCCAGCAGCCAGACAGGTACCGGGGAGCTGTTTTTT | . | . | TRBJ2-2 | TRBV14
CSVEAPGGRYEQYF | TGCAGCGTTGAAGCCCCAGGGGGACGCTACGAGCAGTACTTC | . | TRBD1 | TRBJ2-7 | TRBV29-1
CASSCGRGDGYTF | TGTGCCAGCAGCTGTGGCAGGGGGGATGGCTACACCTTC | . | TRBD1 | TRBJ1-2 | TRBV7-9
CASSSRTSDPDTQYF | TGTGCCAGTAGTTCAAGGACTAGCGATCCAGATACGCAGTATTTT | . | TRBD2 | TRBJ2-3 | TRBV19
CASSMRPGQGFTGELFF | TGTGCCAGCAGCATGAGACCTGGACAGGGGTTCACCGGGGAGCTGTTTTTT | . | TRBD1 | TRBJ2-2 | TRBV7-3
CSARDSLIEAFF | TGCAGCGCTCGGGACAGCCTCATTGAAGCTTTCTTT | once | TRBD1 | TRBJ1-1 | TRBV29-1
CASSVVGGTPSYNEQFF | TGTGCCAGCAGCGTAGTAGGAGGGACTCCCTCCTACAATGAGCAGTTCTTC | . | . | TRBJ2-1 | TRBV9
CASSPGRGSSYNSPLHF | TGTGCCAGCTCACCGGGGAGGGGAAGCTCCTATAATTCACCCCTCCACTTT | . | . | TRBJ1-6 | TRBV18